These 26 T cell receptor beta chains came from one sample sequenced in a study of blood T cells in healthy people across ages. Primers used in a second PCR of roughly 6 to 12 cycles were a sample-barcoded 5' primer and a J-beta primer mix. TCRdb reprocessed the 5' RACE reads via MiXCR and lists one record per CDR3 protein. This sample has roughly 1,500,000 distinct CDR3 sequences, with 30% to 40% found just once. Sequences were obtained from blood. The receptors were sampled from a woman aged 25-40 years in good health.

V usage is TRBV30 and J usage is TRBJ2-1, with 10 bases that match TRBD2. CDR1 GTSNPN and CDR2 SVGIG come from the germline V gene (reference sequence). The CDR3 sequence is 17 residues long. V dropped 0 bases and J dropped 4; count of bases not matched to a gene: 9. The CDR3 DNA sequence: TGTGCCTGGAGTGTACTCCGGACTAGCGGAAAATACAATGAGCAGTTCTTC. Encoded protein: CAWSVLRTSGKYNEQFF.

This clonotype was observed a few times. This sequence joins TRBV3-1 and TRBJ2-7; 10 nucleotides agree with TRBD1. Unmatched junction bases numbered 9, after V lost 7 bases and J lost 6 bases. CDR3 length equals 14 residues. Germline values: CDR1 LGHDT, CDR2 YNNKEL (reference sequence). The DNA for the CDR3 is TGTGCCAGCAACCTCCGGGACAGGGGAGGCGAGCAGTACTTC. It codes for CASNLRDRGGEQYF.

This clonotype came up a few times. This sequence joins TRBV12-3 or TRBV12-4 and TRBJ2-5; D is unclear. Trimming removed 2 bases at V and 7 bases at J, with 17 bases between. The CDR3 is 15 amino acids. The CDR3 spells CASSLISGPERTQYF. In DNA, the CDR3 is TGTGCCAGCAGTTTAATTTCGGGCCCGGAAAGGACCCAGTACTTC.

This clonotype was counted between two and nine times. The chain joins TRBV20-1 to TRBJ2-4; a possible D gene is TRBD1 (6 bases). The J call is in doubt because the DNA end fits TRBJ2-7 better. CDR1 and CDR2 from the germline V gene are DFQATT and SNEGSKA (reference sequence). This CDR3 has 13 residues. For the CDR3, the DNA is TGCAGTGCCTACAGGGAATCCACCTACGAGCAGTACTTC. This codes for CSAYRESTYEQYF.

This clonotype was seen only a few times. The rearrangement uses TRBV12-3 or TRBV12-4 and TRBJ2-5; 10 bases match TRBD2. The junction had 12 bases not matched to a gene; V was cut back by 4 bases and J by 1 base. CDR3 length equals 18 residues. As DNA, the CDR3 is TGTGCCAGCAGTTCCACCGGGATAGCGGGGGGCCTCCAAGAGACCCAGTACTTC. This translates into CASSSTGIAGGLQETQYF.

This clonotype has just a few counts. V usage is TRBV12-3 or TRBV12-4 and J usage is TRBJ2-1; D possibly uses TRBD1 or TRBD2 (6 bases each). V shed 7 bases and J shed 4 bases, with 14 bases lying between them. There are 14 residues in the CDR3. The CDR3 reads CASTTKGGYNEQFF. The CDR3 bases are TGTGCCAGCACTACCAAGGGGGGATACAATGAGCAGTTCTTC.

This clonotype came up a few times. The rearrangement links TRBV28 to TRBJ1-1; D uncertain. Germline V gene data show CDR1 as MDHEN and CDR2 as SYDVKM. The CDR3 loop spans 15 amino acids. Trimming took off 5 bases at V and 6 bases at J, with 19 bases between the two ends. CDR3 sequence: CASSPSPGGNAEAFF. The CDR3 DNA follows: TGTGCCAGCAGTCCATCACCAGGCGGCAACGCTGAAGCTTTCTTT.

This clonotype was seen a few times. This sequence joins TRBV7-2 and TRBJ2-3; D remains ambiguous. V lost 3 bases, J lost 5 bases, and 12 bases lay in between. CDR3 length equals 14 residues. Germline V gives CDR1 SGHTA, CDR2 FQGNSA. CDR3 sequence reads: CASSLVSPGDTQYF. In DNA, the CDR3 is TGTGCCAGCAGCTTGGTATCTCCAGGAGATACGCAGTATTTT. The variable domain in full, completed from reference TRBV7-2 and TRBJ2-3, reads GAGVSQSPSNKVTEKGKDVELRCDPISGHTALYWYRQSLGQGLEFLIYFQGNSAPDKSGLPSDRFSAERTGGSVSTLTIQRTQQEDSAVYLCASSLVSPGDTQYFGPGTRLTVL.

For the CDR3, the DNA is TGTGCCAGCAGCCTTGTGGGAGGGCCAGGGTACAATGAGCAGTTCTTC. Protein: CASSLVGGPGYNEQFF. The chain uses TRBV7-6 and TRBJ2-1; 7 bases agree with TRBD2. Per the germline V gene, CDR1 is SGHVS and CDR2 is FNYEAQ. This CDR3 has 16 residues. With 5 bases clipped from V and 4 bases from J, the junction kept 11 bases outside the gene matches. Drawing the rest from reference TRBV7-6 and TRBJ2-1, the complete variable domain is GAGVSQSPRYKVTKRGQDVALRCDPISGHVSLYWYRQALGQGPEFLTYFNYEAQQDKSGLPNDRFSAERPEGSISTLTIQRTEQRDSAMYRCASSLVGGPGYNEQFFGPGTRLTVL.

The J gene is TRBJ2-3, the V gene TRBV28; D unresolved. Trimming removed 7 bases at V and 9 bases at J, with 14 bases between. The CDR3 is 12 residues long. Germline V gene data show CDR1 as MDHEN and CDR2 as SYDVKM. The CDR3 DNA follows: TGTGCCAGCACCCCCGGAAGCGTAACGCAGTATTTT. This sequence encodes CASTPGSVTQYF.

About this clonotype itself: This clone may be a read error of a much larger clone one base away. The genes are TRBV29-1 and TRBJ2-1; D is uncertain. This CDR3 spans 12 amino acids. Germline V lookup: CDR1 SQVTM, CDR2 ANQGSEA. This CDR3 is CSVDLLVNEQCF. CDR3 DNA: TGCAGCGTTGACTTGCTGGTGAATGAGCAGTGCTTC.

The rearrangement links TRBV9 to TRBJ2-1; the D is unclear. Trimming took off 3 bases at V and 2 bases at J, with 21 bases between the two ends. CDR3 length: 18 amino acids. From germline, CDR1 is SGDLS and CDR2 YYNGEE. DNA of the CDR3: TGTGCCAGCAGCGCAAACTTCCGACGAGCGACCGCCTACAATGAGCAGTTCTTC. Translation gives CASSANFRRATAYNEQFF.

The chain employs TRBV20-1 and TRBJ2-1; 12 bases map to TRBD2. This CDR3 is built from 19 residues. CDR1 and CDR2 (germline): DFQATT, SNEGSKA (reference sequence). V lost 6 bases and J lost 0; bases outside the gene matches: 15. The CDR3 sequence is CSAPRASGRAGSSYNEQFF. For the CDR3, the DNA is TGCAGTGCGCCTCGAGCTAGCGGGAGGGCCGGAAGCTCCTACAATGAGCAGTTCTTC.

The chain combines TRBV28 with TRBJ1-1, with D possibly TRBD1 on 5 matching bases. Trimming took 3 bases from V and 5 from J, leaving 19 bases between them. Germline V gene lookup returns CDR1 MDHEN and CDR2 SYDVKM. The CDR3 runs to 16 residues. Here the CDR3 DNA reads TGTGCCAGCAGTTTTTTAAGGGGATCTATTAATACTGAAGCTTTCTTT. The encoded protein is CASSFLRGSINTEAFF.

The chain combines TRBV27 with TRBJ1-2; the D is unclear. Germline assignment: CDR1 MNHEY and CDR2 SMNVEV (reference sequence). CDR3 length equals 15 residues. The V gene lost 2 bases and the J gene lost 13 bases, with 23 bases spanning the gap. The CDR3 DNA reads as TGTGCCAGCAGTTTACGCCACAGCTCGGCCAAGTCTGTCACCTTC. Protein product: CASSLRHSSAKSVTF.

V usage is TRBV12-3 or TRBV12-4 and J usage is TRBJ2-7, with TRBD1 identical over 10 bases. J lost 3 bases, V lost 3 bases, and 5 bases had no gene match. The CDR3 is 15 residues long. CDR3 region: CASSFADRGIYEQYF. The CDR3 DNA is TGTGCCAGCAGTTTTGCGGACAGGGGGATCTACGAGCAGTACTTC.

This chain joins TRBV29-1 and TRBJ1-6, with D uncertain. Germline-derived CDR1 and CDR2 are SQVTM and ANQGSEA. Trimming pared 6 bases from V and 0 bases from J, leaving 18 bases between. The CDR3 has 17 residues. The CDR3 DNA reads as TGCAGCGTGAGGTTTCCCTCCCTCGACTCCTATAATTCACCCCTCCACTTT. It translates to CSVRFPSLDSYNSPLHF. The whole variable domain, filled in from reference TRBV29-1 and TRBJ1-6, reads SAVISQKPSRDICQRGTSLTIQCQVDSQVTMMFWYRQQPGQSLTLIATANQGSEATYESGFVIDKFPISRPNLTFSTLTVSNMSPEDSSIYLCSVRFPSLDSYNSPLHFGNGTRLTVT.

The V gene is TRBV15, the J gene TRBJ2-5; unclear D gene. Germline CDR1 LNHNV, CDR2 YYDKDF (reference sequence). The CDR3 runs 11 residues. Trimming took off 8 bases at V and 7 bases at J, with 11 bases between the two ends. The CDR3 bases are TGTGCCACCTATCTCCAGGTGACCCAGTACTTC. Its protein product is CATYLQVTQYF.

The gene calls are TRBV20-1 and TRBJ1-1; D unclear. CDR1 is DFQATT, CDR2 SNEGSKA, per germline (reference sequence). The CDR3 has 13 amino acids. The CDR3 nucleotides are TGCAGCGCTCCCTTGGTGATGGCCACTGAAGCTTTCTTT. Its protein product is CSAPLVMATEAFF.

This rearrangement joins TRBV10-3 to TRBJ2-7; TRBD1 matches at 8 bases. Germline assignment: CDR1 ENHRY and CDR2 SYGVKD. The CDR3 totals 17 residues. V lost 6 bases, J lost 4 bases, and 17 bases stayed unmatched. CDR3: CAIRTDRGTGRRYEQYF. CDR3 nucleotides: TGTGCCATCAGGACAGACAGAGGGACAGGCAGAAGGTACGAGCAGTACTTC.

This clonotype occurred a few times. This rearrangement joins TRBV30 to TRBJ2-5, with 10 bases identical to TRBD2. Germline CDR1 is GTSNPN and CDR2 is SVGIG (reference sequence). After removal of 4 bases from V and 1 base from J, the junction contained 6 bases not matched to a gene. The CDR3 contains 15 residues. The CDR3 spells CAWKTSGNLQETQYF. The DNA for the CDR3 is TGTGCCTGGAAAACTAGCGGGAATCTCCAAGAGACCCAGTACTTC.

Comments on this clonotype: A much larger clone is a single base away; this may be a read error. In nucleotides, the CDR3 is TGTGCCAGGAGTGTGGAGGGGCGCTATGGCTACACCTTC. It yields the protein CARSVEGRYGYTF. The chain uses TRBV30 and TRBJ1-2; D may be TRBD1 (5 bases). CDR1 and CDR2 from the germline V gene are GTSNPN and SVGIG (reference sequence). The CDR3 has 13 residues.

The table lists this clonotype with a few counts. The genes are TRBV6-5 and TRBJ1-1; D possibly corresponds to TRBD1 (5 bases). CDR1 is MNHEY and CDR2 is SVGAGI in the germline V gene. This CDR3 is built from 14 residues. V gave up 4 bases and J gave up 1 base, with 10 bases separating them. The chain's CDR3 is CASSSPTGNTEAFF. In DNA form, the CDR3 reads TGTGCCAGCAGTTCCCCAACAGGGAACACTGAAGCTTTCTTT.

V is TRBV6-6 and J is TRBJ2-7, with TRBD1 identical over 7 bases. This CDR3 has 14 amino acids. V was clipped by 8 bases and J by 4 bases; unmatched bases: 11. The germline gives CDR1 MNHNY, CDR2 SVGAGI (reference sequence). In DNA form, the CDR3 reads TGTGCCAGCCGTCCGCAAGGGGGCCTGTACGAGCAGTACTTC. This sequence encodes CASRPQGGLYEQYF.

This clonotype was picked up a small number of times. This chain uses TRBV6-1 with TRBJ1-1; D perhaps matches TRBD1 (6 bases). The germline V gene has CDR1 MNHNS and CDR2 SASEGT. The V end lost 6 bases, the J end lost 7 bases, and 18 bases lay between the germline ends. The CDR3 length is 14 residues. CDR3 nucleotides: TGTGCCAGCAGGGGGGCGGCGGCCCGAGGTGAAGCTTTCTTT. This gives the protein CASRGAAARGEAFF.

This clonotype was seen a few times. J is TRBJ2-7 and V is TRBV13, with D possibly being TRBD1 (6 bases). CDR1 and CDR2 from the germline V gene are PRHDT and FYEKMQ (reference sequence). The CDR3 length is 14 residues. V shed 5 bases and J shed 4 bases, with 15 bases lying between them. As DNA, the CDR3 is TGTGCCAGCAGCCCTACGCCAGGGGATTACGAGCAGTACTTC. Translating gives CASSPTPGDYEQYF.